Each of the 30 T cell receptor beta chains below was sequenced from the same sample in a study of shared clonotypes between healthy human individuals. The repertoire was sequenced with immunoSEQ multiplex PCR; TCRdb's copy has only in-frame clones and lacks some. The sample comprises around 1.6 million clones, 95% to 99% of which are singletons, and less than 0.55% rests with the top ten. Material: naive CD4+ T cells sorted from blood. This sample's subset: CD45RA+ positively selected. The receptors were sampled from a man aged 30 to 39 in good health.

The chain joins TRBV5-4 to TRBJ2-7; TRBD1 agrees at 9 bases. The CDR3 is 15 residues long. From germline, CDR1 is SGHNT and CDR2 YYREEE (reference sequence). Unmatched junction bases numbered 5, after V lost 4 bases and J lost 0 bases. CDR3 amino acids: CASSAPGQGSYEQYF. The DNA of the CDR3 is TGTGCCAGCAGCGCGCCGGGACAGGGCTCCTACGAGCAGTACTTC.

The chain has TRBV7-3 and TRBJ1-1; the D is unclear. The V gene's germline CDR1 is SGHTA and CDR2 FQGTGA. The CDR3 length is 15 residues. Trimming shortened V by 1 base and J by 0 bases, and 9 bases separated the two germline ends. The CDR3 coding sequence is TGTGCCAGCAGCTTAAAACCAGGCTTGAACACTGAAGCTTTCTTT. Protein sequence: CASSLKPGLNTEAFF.

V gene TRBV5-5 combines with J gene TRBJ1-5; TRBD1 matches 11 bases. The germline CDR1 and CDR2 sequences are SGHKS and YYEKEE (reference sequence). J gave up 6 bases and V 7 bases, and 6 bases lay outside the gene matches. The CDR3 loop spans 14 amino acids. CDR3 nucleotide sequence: TGTGCCAGCGCCCGGGACAGGGGGGCTCAGCCCCAGCATTTT. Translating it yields CASARDRGAQPQHF.

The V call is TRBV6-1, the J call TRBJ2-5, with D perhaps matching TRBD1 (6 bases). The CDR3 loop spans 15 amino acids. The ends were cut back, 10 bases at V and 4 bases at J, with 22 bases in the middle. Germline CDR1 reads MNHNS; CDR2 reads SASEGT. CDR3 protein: CATIHGTGTRETQYF. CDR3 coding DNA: TGTGCCACCATTCACGGAACCGGGACAAGAGAGACCCAGTACTTC.

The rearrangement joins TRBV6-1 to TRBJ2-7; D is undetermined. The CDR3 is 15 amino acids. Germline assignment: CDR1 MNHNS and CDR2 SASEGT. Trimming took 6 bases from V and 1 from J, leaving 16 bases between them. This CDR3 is CASSHLTTVSYEQYF. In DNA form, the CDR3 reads TGTGCCAGCAGCCACCTGACCACTGTGTCCTACGAGCAGTACTTC.

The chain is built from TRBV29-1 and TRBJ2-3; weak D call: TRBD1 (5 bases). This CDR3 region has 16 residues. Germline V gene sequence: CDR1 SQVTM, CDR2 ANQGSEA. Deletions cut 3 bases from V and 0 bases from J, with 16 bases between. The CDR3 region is CSVETVLKPSTDTQYF. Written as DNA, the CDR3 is TGCAGCGTTGAGACAGTTCTTAAACCTAGCACAGATACGCAGTATTTT.

CDR3 sequence (DNA): TGTGCCAGCAGTTCCGTACCGGGACGGCACACACGTCAGTTCTTC. Translated: CASSSVPGRHTRQFF. V gene TRBV28 combines with J gene TRBJ2-1, with D perhaps TRBD1 or TRBD2 (5 bases each). CDR1 is MDHEN, CDR2 SYDVKM, per germline. The CDR3 spans 15 residues. Deletions cut 4 bases from V and 13 bases from J, with 23 bases between. Using reference TRBV28 and TRBJ2-1 for the parts outside the CDR3, the full variable domain is DVKVTQSSRYLVKRTGEKVFLECVQDMDHENMFWYRQDPGLGLRLIYFSYDVKMKEKGDIPEGYSVSREKKERFSLILESASTNQTSMYLCASSSVPGRHTRQFFGPGTRLTVL.

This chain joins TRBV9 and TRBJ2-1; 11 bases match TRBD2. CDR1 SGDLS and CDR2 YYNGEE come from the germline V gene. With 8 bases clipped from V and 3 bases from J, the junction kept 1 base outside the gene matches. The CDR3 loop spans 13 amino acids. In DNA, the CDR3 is TGTGCCAGTGGACTAGCGGGCTACAATGAGCAGTTCTTC. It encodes CASGLAGYNEQFF.

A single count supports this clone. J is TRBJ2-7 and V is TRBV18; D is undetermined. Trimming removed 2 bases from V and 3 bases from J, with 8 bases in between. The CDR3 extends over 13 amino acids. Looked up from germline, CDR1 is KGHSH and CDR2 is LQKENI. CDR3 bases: TGTGCCAGCTCACCAAGTCCAGGCTACGAGCAGTACTTC. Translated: CASSPSPGYEQYF.

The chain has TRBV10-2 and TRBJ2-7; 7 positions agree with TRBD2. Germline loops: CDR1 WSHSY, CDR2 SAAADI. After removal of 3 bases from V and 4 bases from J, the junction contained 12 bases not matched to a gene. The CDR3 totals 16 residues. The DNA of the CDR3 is TGCGCCAGCAGTGACCCCGGGGAGGGAAGGTGGTACGAGCAGTACTTC. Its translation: CASSDPGEGRWYEQYF.

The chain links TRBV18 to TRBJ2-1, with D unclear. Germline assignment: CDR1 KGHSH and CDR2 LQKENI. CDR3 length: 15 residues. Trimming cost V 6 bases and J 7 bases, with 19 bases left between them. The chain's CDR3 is CASSETLDGDNEQFF. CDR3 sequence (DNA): TGTGCCAGCTCCGAAACTTTGGACGGAGATAATGAGCAGTTCTTC.

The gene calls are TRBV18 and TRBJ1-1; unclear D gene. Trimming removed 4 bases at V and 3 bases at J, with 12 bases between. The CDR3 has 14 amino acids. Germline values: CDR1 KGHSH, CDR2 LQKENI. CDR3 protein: CASSLAGRDTEAFF. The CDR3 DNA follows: TGTGCCAGCTCACTCGCCGGGCGGGACACTGAAGCTTTCTTT.

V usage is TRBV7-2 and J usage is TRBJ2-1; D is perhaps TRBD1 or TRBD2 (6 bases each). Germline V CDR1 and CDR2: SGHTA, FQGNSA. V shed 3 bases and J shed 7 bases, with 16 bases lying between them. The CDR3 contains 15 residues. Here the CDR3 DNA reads TGTGCCAGCAGCTTCGCCCCGGGGGCTGGGAATGAGCAGTTCTTC. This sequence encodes CASSFAPGAGNEQFF.

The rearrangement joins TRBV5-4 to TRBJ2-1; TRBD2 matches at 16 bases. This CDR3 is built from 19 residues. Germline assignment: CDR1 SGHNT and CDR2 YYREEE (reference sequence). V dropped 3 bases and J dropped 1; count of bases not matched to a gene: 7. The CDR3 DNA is TGTGCCAGCAGCTCGGGACTAGCGGGAGGGGGGTGGTCCTACAATGAGCAGTTCTTC. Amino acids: CASSSGLAGGGWSYNEQFF.

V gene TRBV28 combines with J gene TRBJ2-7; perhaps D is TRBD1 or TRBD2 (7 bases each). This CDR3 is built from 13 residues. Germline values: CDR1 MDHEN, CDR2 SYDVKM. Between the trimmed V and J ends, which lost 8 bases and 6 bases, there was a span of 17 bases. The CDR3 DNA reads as TGTGCCAGCCTGGGGAGGGGGCCGACCGAGCAGTACTTC. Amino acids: CASLGRGPTEQYF.

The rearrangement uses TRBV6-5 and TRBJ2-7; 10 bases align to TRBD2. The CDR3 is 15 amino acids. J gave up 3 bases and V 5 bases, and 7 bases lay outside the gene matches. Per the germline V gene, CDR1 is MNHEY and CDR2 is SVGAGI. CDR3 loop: CASSKTSGIFYEQYF. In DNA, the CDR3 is TGTGCCAGCAGTAAAACTAGCGGGATCTTCTACGAGCAGTACTTC.

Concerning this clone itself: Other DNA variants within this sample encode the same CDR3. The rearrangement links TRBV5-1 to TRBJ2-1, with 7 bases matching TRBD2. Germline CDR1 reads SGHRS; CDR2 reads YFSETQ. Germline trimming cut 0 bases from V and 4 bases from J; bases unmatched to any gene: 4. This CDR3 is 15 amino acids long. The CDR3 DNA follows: TGCGCCAGCAGCTTGGCGGGGGGATTATACAATGAGCAGTTCTTC. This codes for CASSLAGGLYNEQFF.

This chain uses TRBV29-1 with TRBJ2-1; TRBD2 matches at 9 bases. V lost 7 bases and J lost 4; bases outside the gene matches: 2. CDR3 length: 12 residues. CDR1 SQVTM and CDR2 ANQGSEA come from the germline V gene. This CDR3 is CSGSGGYNEQFF. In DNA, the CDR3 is TGCAGCGGTAGCGGGGGATACAATGAGCAGTTCTTC.

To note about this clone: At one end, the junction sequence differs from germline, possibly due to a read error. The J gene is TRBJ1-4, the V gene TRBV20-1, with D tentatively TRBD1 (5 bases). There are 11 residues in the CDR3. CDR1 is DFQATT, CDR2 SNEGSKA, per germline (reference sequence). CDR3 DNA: TGCAGTGCTCGAGAAACTGCAGGGTTTTTTTTT. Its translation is CSARETAGFFF.

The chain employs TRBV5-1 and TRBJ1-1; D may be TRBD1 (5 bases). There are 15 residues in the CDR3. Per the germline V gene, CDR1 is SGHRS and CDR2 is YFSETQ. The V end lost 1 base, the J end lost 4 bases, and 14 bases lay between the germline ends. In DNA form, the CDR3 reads TGCGCCAGCAGCTTGCGGGGCCCCGGGGTCACTGAAGCTTTCTTT. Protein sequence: CASSLRGPGVTEAFF. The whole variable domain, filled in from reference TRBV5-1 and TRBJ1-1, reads KAGVTQTPRYLIKTRGQQVTLSCSPISGHRSVSWYQQTPGQGLQFLFEYFSETQRNKGNFPGRFSGRQFSNSRSEMNVSTLELGDSALYLCASSLRGPGVTEAFFGQGTRLTVV.

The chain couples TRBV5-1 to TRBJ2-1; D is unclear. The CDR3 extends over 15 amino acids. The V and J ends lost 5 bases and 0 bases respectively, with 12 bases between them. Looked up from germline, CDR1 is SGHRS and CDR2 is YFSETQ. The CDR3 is CASRQAASSYNEQFF. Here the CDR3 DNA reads TGCGCCAGCAGGCAGGCAGCGAGCTCCTACAATGAGCAGTTCTTC.

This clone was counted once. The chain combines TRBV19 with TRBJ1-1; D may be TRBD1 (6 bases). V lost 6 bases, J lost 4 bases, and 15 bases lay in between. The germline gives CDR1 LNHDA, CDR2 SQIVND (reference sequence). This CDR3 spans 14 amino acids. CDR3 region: CASSPGAAGTEAFF. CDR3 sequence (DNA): TGTGCCAGTAGCCCAGGGGCGGCGGGCACTGAAGCTTTCTTT.

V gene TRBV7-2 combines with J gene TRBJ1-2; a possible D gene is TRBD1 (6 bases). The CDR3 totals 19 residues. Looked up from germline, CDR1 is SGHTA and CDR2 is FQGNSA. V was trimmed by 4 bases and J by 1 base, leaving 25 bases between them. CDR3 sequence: CASSSDFRGRLDHNYGYTF. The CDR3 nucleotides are TGTGCCAGCAGCTCAGACTTCCGGGGGCGTCTCGATCATAACTATGGCTACACCTTC.

The CDR3 bases are TGCGCCAGCAGTTTGGGACTAGCGGGTGCGAACACCGGGGAGCTGTTTTTT. This encodes CASSLGLAGANTGELFF. The chain couples TRBV10-1 to TRBJ2-2; 12 nucleotides align to TRBD2. The CDR3 sequence is 17 residues long. Trimming at V came to 5 bases and at J to 0 bases, leaving 4 bases not matched to a gene. Germline V CDR1 and CDR2: WNHNN, SYGVQD (reference sequence).

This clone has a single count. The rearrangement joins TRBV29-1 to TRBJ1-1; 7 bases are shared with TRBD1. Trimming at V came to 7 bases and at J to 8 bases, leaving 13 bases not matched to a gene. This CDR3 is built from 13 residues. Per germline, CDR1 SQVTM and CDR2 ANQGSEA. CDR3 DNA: TGCAGCGGCCGGTTCAGGGGGGGCTGGGAAGCTTTCTTT. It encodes CSGRFRGGWEAFF.

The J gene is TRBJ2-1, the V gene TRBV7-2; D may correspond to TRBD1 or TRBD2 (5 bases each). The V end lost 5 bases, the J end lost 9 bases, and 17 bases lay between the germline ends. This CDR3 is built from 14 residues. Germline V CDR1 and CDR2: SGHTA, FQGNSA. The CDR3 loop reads CASSLRWGSGEQFF. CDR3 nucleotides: TGTGCCAGCAGCCTTAGGTGGGGGTCAGGTGAGCAGTTCTTC.

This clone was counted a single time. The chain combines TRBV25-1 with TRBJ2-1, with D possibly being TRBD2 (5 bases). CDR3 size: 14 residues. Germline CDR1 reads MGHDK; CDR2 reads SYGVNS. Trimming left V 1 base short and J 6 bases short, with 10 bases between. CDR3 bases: TGTGCCAGCAGTGAATTGGGAGCGGTCAATGAGCAGTTCTTC. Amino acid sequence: CASSELGAVNEQFF.

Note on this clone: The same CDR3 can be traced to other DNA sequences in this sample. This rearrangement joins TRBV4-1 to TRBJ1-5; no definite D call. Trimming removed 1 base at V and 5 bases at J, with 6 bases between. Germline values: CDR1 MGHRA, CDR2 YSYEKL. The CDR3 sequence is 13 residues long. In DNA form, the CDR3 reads TGCGCCAGCAGCCAAGGAAGGGATCAGCCCCAGCATTTT. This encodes CASSQGRDQPQHF.

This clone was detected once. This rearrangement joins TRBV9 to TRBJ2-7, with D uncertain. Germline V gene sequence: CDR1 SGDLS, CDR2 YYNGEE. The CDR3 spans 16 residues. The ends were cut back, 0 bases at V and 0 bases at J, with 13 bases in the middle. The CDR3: CASSVGSGKGSYEQYF. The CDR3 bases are TGTGCCAGCAGCGTAGGGTCGGGCAAGGGCTCCTACGAGCAGTACTTC.

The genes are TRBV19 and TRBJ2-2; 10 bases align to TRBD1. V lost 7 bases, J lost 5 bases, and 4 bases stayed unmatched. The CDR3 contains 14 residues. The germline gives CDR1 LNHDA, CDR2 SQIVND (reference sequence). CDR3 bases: TGTGCCAGTAAAGACAGGGGGCAAACCGGGGAGCTGTTTTTT. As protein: CASKDRGQTGELFF.